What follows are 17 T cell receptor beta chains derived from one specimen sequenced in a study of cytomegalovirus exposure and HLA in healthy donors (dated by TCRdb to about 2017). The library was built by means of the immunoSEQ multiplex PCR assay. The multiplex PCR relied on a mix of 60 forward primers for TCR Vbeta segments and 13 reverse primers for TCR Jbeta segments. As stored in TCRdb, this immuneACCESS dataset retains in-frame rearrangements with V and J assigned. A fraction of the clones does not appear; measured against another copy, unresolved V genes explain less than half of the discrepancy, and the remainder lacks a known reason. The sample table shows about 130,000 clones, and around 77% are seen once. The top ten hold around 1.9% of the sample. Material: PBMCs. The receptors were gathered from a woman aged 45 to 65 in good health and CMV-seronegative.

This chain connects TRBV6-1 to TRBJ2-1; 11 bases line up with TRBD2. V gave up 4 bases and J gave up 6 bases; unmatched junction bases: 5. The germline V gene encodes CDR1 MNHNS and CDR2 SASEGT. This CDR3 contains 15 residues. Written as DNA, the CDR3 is TGTGCCAGCAGTGTATTAGCGGGAGGGGCCAATGAGCAGTTCTTC. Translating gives CASSVLAGGANEQFF.

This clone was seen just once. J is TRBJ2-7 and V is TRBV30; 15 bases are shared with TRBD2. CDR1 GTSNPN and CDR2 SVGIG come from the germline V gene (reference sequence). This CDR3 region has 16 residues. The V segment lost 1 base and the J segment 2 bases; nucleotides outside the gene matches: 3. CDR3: CAWSARTSGRAYEQYV. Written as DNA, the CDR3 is TGTGCCTGGAGTGCCCGGACTAGCGGGAGGGCCTACGAGCAGTACGTC.

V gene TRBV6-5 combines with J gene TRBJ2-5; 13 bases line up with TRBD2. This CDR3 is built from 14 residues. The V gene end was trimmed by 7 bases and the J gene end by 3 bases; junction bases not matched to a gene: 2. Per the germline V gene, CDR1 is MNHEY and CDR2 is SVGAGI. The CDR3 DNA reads TGTGCCAGCAAAGGACTAGCGGGAGAAGAGACCCAGTACTTC. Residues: CASKGLAGEETQYF.

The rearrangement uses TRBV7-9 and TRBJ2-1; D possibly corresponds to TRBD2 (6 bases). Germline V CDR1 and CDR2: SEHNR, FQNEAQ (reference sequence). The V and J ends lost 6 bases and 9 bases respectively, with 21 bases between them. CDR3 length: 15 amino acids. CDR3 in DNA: TGTGCCAGCAGTTGGAAGTGGCGGGAAAAAAGTGAGCAGTTCTTC. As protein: CASSWKWREKSEQFF.

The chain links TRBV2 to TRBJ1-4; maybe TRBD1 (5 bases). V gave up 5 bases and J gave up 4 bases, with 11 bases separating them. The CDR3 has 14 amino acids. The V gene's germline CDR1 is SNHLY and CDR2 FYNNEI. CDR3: CASSKGANNEKLFF. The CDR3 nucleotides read TGTGCCAGCAGTAAAGGGGCCAATAATGAAAAACTGTTTTTT. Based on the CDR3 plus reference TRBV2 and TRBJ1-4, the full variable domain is EPEVTQTPSHQVTQMGQEVILRCVPISNHLYFYWYRQILGQKVEFLVSFYNNEISEKSEIFDDQFSVERPDGSNFTLKIRSTKLEDSAMYFCASSKGANNEKLFFGSGTQLSVL.

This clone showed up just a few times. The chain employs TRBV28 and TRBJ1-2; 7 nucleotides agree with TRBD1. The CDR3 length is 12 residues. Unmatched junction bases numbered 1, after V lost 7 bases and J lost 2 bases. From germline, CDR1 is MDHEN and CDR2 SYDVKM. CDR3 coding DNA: TGTGCCAGCATGACAGGGAACTATGGCTACACCTTC. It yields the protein CASMTGNYGYTF.

This CDR3 reads CASSPPQGREQYV. DNA for the CDR3: TGTGCCAGCTCACCACCGCAGGGCCGGGAGCAGTACGTC. The rearrangement links TRBV18 to TRBJ2-7; tentative D call: TRBD1 (5 bases). There are 13 residues in the CDR3. CDR1 is KGHSH, CDR2 LQKENI, per germline. V was pared by 0 bases and J by 7 bases, with 10 bases between.

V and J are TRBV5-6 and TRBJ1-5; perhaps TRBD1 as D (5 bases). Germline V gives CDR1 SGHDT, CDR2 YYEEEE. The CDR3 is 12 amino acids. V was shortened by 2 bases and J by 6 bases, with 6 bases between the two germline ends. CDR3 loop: CASSFGGQPQHF. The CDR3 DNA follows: TGTGCCAGCAGCTTCGGGGGTCAGCCCCAGCATTTT.

The CDR3 loop is CASTGQGQTNEKLFF. CDR3 in DNA: TGCGCCAGCACCGGACAGGGGCAAACTAATGAAAAACTGTTTTTT. The V gene is TRBV5-1, the J gene TRBJ1-4; the match to TRBD1 covers 9 bases. There are 15 residues in the CDR3. In germline, CDR1 is SGHRS, CDR2 YFSETQ. J was trimmed by 1 base and V by 6 bases; bases with no gene match: 4.

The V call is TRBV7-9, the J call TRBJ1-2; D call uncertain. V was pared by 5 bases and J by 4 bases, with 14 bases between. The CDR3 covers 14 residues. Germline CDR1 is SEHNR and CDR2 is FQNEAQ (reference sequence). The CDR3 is CASSPGDRPYGYTF. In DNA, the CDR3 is TGTGCCAGCAGCCCCGGGGATCGGCCCTATGGCTACACCTTC. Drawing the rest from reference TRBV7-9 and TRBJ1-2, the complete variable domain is DTGVSQNPRHKITKRGQNVTFRCDPISEHNRLYWYRQTLGQGPEFLTYFQNEAQLEKSRLLSDRFSAERPKGSFSTLEIQRTEQGDSAMYLCASSPGDRPYGYTFGSGTRLTVV.

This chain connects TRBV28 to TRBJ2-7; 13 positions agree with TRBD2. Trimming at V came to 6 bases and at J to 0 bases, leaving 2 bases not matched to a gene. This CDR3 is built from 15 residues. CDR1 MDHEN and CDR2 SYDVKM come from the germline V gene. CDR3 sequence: CASRLAGGSSYEQYF. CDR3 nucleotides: TGTGCCAGCAGACTAGCGGGAGGGAGCTCCTACGAGCAGTACTTC.

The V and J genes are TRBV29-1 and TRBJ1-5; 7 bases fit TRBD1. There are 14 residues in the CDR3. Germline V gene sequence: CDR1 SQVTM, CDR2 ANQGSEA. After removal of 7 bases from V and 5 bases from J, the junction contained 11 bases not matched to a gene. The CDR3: CSALVRGGDQPQHF. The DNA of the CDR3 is TGCAGCGCTTTGGTGAGAGGGGGCGATCAGCCCCAGCATTTT.

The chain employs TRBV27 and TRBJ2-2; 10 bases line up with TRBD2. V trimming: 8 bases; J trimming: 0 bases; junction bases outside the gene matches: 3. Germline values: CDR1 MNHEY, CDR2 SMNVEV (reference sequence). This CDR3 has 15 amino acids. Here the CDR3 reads CASGLAVPNTGELFF. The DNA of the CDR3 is TGTGCCAGCGGACTAGCGGTTCCGAACACCGGGGAGCTGTTTTTT.

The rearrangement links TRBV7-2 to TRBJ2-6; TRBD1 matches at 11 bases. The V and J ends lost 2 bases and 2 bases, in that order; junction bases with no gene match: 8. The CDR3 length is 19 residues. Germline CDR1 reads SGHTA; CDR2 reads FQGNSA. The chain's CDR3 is CASSLLSGTGGTGANVLTF. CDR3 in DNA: TGTGCCAGCAGCTTACTGTCCGGGACAGGGGGAACTGGGGCCAACGTCCTGACTTTC. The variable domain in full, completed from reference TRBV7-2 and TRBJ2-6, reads GAGVSQSPSNKVTEKGKDVELRCDPISGHTALYWYRQSLGQGLEFLIYFQGNSAPDKSGLPSDRFSAERTGGSVSTLTIQRTQQEDSAVYLCASSLLSGTGGTGANVLTFGAGSRLTVL.

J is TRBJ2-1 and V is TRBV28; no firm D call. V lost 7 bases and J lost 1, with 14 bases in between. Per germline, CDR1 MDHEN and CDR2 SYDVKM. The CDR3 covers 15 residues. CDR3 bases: TGTGCCAGCACTACCACGGTTAGTTCCTACAATGAGCAGTTCTTC. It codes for CASTTTVSSYNEQFF.

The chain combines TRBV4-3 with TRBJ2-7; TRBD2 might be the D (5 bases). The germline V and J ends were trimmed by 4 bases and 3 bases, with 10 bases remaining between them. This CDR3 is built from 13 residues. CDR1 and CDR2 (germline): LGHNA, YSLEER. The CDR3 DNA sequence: TGCGCCAGCAGCCGCCAGGCGGGCTACGAGCAGTACTTC. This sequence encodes CASSRQAGYEQYF.

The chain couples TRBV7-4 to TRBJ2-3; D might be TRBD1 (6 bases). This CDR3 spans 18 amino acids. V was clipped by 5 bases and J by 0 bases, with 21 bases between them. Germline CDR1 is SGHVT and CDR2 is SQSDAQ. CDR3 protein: CASSPPSPWTVSTDTQYF. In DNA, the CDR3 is TGTGCCAGCAGCCCACCCTCCCCCTGGACAGTAAGCACAGATACGCAGTATTTT.